This T cell receptor beta chain was recovered during a study of cytomegalovirus exposure and HLA in healthy donors. Across the whole study: HLA-typed donors were the source of 80 million to 90 million unique TCRs, which an early data release held.

Study-level results: Later work found that TCR association rates differed between HLA loci; DRB1 had the most and HLA-C the fewest. A later analysis by the authors found several of the most significant clusters apparently linked to common viral pathogens. Rare TCR sequences dominated, though some public TCRs recurred in many donors.

As concerns this clone: The target antigen is unknown.

The primer mix had 60 Vbeta and 13 Jbeta primers. Profiling relied on immunoSEQ multiplex PCR, and the TCRdb table lists in-frame clones only, not all of them. The sample contains approximately 70,000 clones, 70% to 85% of which appear only once. The CDR3 runs 14 residues. CDR1 is SGHRS and CDR2 is YFSETQ in the germline V gene. J lost 9 bases, V lost 4 bases, and 10 bases had no gene match. V usage is TRBV5-1 and J usage is TRBJ2-4; 7 bases match TRBD1. The receptor was isolated from a man in his 60s in good health and CMV-seropositive. The specimen sequenced was PBMCs. CDR3 in amino acids: CASSVDRADGIQYF. Here the CDR3 DNA reads TGCGCCAGCAGCGTAGACAGGGCGGACGGCATTCAGTACTTC.